This T cell receptor beta chain was captured by sequencing in a study of Graves' ophthalmopathy and Graves' hyperthyroidism (dated by TCRdb to 2017 to 2018). Broadly, across the study: Peripheral blood samples were taken at the time of initial diagnosis, before any treatment was given. The approximately 100 discovery patients were randomly divided into training and test sets at a 7:3 ratio. A discovery set of more than 90 patients (under 45 ophthalmopathy, about 59 stable hyperthyroidism) was enrolled to explore V-J signatures distinguishing ophthalmopathy from hyperthyroidism. Following sampling, methimazole starting at 30 mg daily was administered to hyperthyroidism patients, and high-dose intravenous methylprednisolone was administered to ophthalmopathy patients. In roughly 6 hyperthyroidism patients, the T-cell repertoires found in thyroid tissue were compared with those found in blood. In total, around 140 blood samples were TCR-sequenced: under 45 ophthalmopathy, under 85 hyperthyroidism and roughly 17 hyperthyroidism-to-ophthalmopathy patients. An independent validation cohort was composed of some 19 hyperthyroidism patients and 17 patients who later progressed from hyperthyroidism to ophthalmopathy. The study used signatures of the TCR beta repertoire to tell Graves' ophthalmopathy apart from Graves' hyperthyroidism and to predict which patients would progress to ophthalmopathy.

Ophthalmopathy patients were characterized by moderately to severely active disease, a Clinical Activity Score of at least 3, a NOSPECS grade of at least 4, and a disease duration under 3 months. Patients with other autoimmune diseases, uncontrolled infections, pregnancy or lactation were excluded from the study. Diagnosis was based on clinical symptoms, serum thyroxine, TRAb, thyroid ultrasound and orbital computed tomography. PBMCs were isolated from 7.5 to 10 ml of fresh peripheral blood by Ficoll-Paque density gradient centrifugation. Total RNA was extracted using Trizol reagent, and RNA quality was checked on an Agilent 2100 Bioanalyzer. For repertoire sequencing, the TCR beta CDR3 regions were amplified from RNA transcripts. The first round was an RT-PCR using HTBI primers with the Qiagen OneStep RT-PCR kit, and this first round was followed by a second-round multiplex PCR, then size selection and purification. Libraries were sequenced on an Illumina HiSeq2000 using paired-end 100 bp reads. The authors processed their data as follows. Reads were processed with SOAPnuke, discarding reads with adapters, uncalled bases, mean Phred below 15, or no exact constant-primer or identifier match. COPE v1.2.5 was used to merge the high-quality paired reads. Clonotypes were defined as unique nucleotide sequences and were aligned to IMGT TRB V, D and J references using MiTCR v1.1. The analysis was limited to V-J combinations with a frequency above 0.0001, which together covered roughly 99% of the repertoires. A TCR clonal expansion and chaos score per V-J combination was defined as the ratio of F50 clonal expansion to chaos observed in the TCRdist matrix. Welch's t-statistics and random forest were used to reduce the features to around 13 V-J combinations, which were then used as input to a naive Bayes classifier. Thyroid-blood repertoire similarity was quantified with the Morisita-Horn index. The raw public data were reprocessed by TCRdb itself: fastp quality trimming at Q25, MiXCR clonotype calling, in-frame beta chains only. Rows with one shared CDR3 protein collapse into an entry with the most common genes and DNA. The V and J calls and clone size come from TCRdb's table, not from the authors' own analysis. Present in this sample are about 220,000 distinct CDR3 sequences, roughly a fifth of which were seen just once. The ten largest clones capture 35% to 55% of the sample.

This clonotype was recorded many times. Its binding antigen is unknown. The record has no base qualities; no much larger clone is one base away. The investigation overall reported the following: In validation, the model predicted ophthalmopathy progression with 70.59% sensitivity and around 72% specificity; 12 predicted patients were CT-confirmed with GO in a median of 6.5 months. In cross-validation, the 13-signature model distinguished ophthalmopathy from stable hyperthyroidism with approximately 88% sensitivity and just under 84% specificity, and in the test set the corresponding values were roughly 80% and 76%. Most expanded thyroid clonotypes with frequency above 0.001 were also detected in blood, suggesting blood repertoires may reflect the thyroid immune response. No statistical method was used to set the sample size in advance, and the investigators knew which group each participant was assigned to.

CDR1 and CDR2, looked up from the germline V gene, are SGHRS and YFSETQ. The CDR3 contains 14 residues, cysteine and phenylalanine counted. Only the CDR3 DNA stays, 42 bases, in frame from base 1. Trimmed from V: 3 bases; trimmed from J: 4 bases; junction bases lacking a gene match: 6. The source material was peripheral blood. Recombination linked TRBV5-1 to TRBJ2-7; the junction holds 8 bases that match TRBD1. The receptor was derived from a woman aged 50 to 60 with Graves' ophthalmopathy. Donor details come from another sample of the same person, matched by shared clones. CDR3 protein: CASSSDRGRYEQYF. DNA sequence: TGCGCCAGCAGCTCCGACAGGGGAAGGTACGAGCAGTACTTC.